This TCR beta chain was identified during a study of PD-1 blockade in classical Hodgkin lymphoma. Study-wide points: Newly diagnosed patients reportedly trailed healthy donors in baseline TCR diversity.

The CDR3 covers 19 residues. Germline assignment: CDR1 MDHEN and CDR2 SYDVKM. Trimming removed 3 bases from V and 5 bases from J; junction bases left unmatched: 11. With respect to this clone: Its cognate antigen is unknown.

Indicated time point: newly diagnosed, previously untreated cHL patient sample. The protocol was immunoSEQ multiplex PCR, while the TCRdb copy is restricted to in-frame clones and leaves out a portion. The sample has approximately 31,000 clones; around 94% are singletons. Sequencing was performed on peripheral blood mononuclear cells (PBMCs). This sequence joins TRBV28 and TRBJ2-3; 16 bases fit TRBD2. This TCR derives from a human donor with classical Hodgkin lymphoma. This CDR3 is CASSFVPGLAGGPGDTQYF. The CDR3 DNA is TGTGCCAGCAGTTTCGTCCCGGGACTAGCGGGAGGGCCAGGAGATACGCAGTATTTT.